A selection of T cell receptor beta chains follows, all from one sample in a study of CD8 T cells in Susac syndrome. One entry per CDR3 protein results from TCRdb running MiXCR on the immunoSEQ multiplex PCR reads. Among around 200,000 distinct CDR3 sequences listed, approximately 95% were seen once. The sequencing input was CD4+ T cells from PBMCs. These receptors were collected from a human donor with multiple sclerosis. Both conserved end residues are part of each CDR3. The D gene is left open where the match is weak. Only part of the rows carry a size: once, few, many, or a class if the clone is expanded.

J gene	clone size	V gene	D gene	CDR3 protein	CDR3 DNA
TRBJ2-7	.	TRBV5-6	TRBD2	CASSRGTKVIEQYF	TGTGCCAGCAGCCGCGGGACTAAAGTGATCGAGCAGTACTTC
TRBJ2-1	.	TRBV29-1	.	CSSPGTEWSGHSYNEQFF	TGCAGCTCTCCGGGGACAGAGTGGAGCGGGCACTCCTACAATGAGCAGTTCTTC
TRBJ2-2	.	TRBV19	.	CASSIVAGANGELFF	TGTGCCAGTAGTATAGTTGCCGGGGCCAACGGGGAGCTGTTTTTT
TRBJ2-3	.	TRBV30	.	CAWSVNWGSLETDTQYF	TGTGCCTGGAGTGTAAATTGGGGATCACTTGAGACAGATACGCAGTATTTT
TRBJ2-7	.	TRBV20-1	.	CSARGLQLSPYEQYF	TGCAGTGCTAGGGGACTTCAGCTTAGCCCGTACGAGCAGTACTTC
TRBJ1-5	.	TRBV5-1	.	CASSLANVSPWGSNQPQHF	TGCGCCAGCAGCTTGGCAAATGTATCCCCCTGGGGTAGCAATCAGCCCCAGCATTTT
TRBJ2-3	.	TRBV6-6	.	CATSNTQYF	TGTGCCACGTCGAATACGCAGTATTTT
TRBJ1-6	.	TRBV11-2	.	CASSLGQGQNSPLHF	TGTGCCAGCAGCTTAGGCCAGGGCCAGAATTCACCCCTCCACTTT
TRBJ1-1	once	TRBV29-1	.	CSVDGGIMNTEAFF	TGCAGCGTTGATGGAGGCATAATGAACACTGAAGCTTTCTTT
TRBJ2-7	.	TRBV5-4	TRBD2	CASSPLAGGPYEQYF	TGTGCCAGCAGCCCGTTAGCGGGGGGCCCCTACGAGCAGTACTTC
TRBJ2-1	.	TRBV2	TRBD1	CASSEMDGTGDNEQFF	TGTGCCAGCAGTGAAATGGATGGGACAGGGGACAATGAGCAGTTCTTC
TRBJ2-7	.	TRBV6-1	TRBD1	CASSPNPRPGGRDEQYF	TGTGCCAGCAGTCCCAACCCACGACCAGGGGGACGCGACGAGCAGTACTTC
TRBJ2-5	.	TRBV3-1	TRBD1	CASSQARGETQYF	TGTGCCAGCAGCCAAGCCAGGGGGGAGACCCAGTACTTC
TRBJ1-1	.	TRBV7-2	.	CASSLRSIAAGVGEAFF	TGTGCCAGCAGTTTACGCAGTATTGCTGCAGGCGTCGGGGAAGCTTTCTTT
TRBJ1-6	.	TRBV5-4	.	CASSLRRGDNSPLHF	TGTGCCAGCAGCTTGAGGCGAGGAGATAATTCACCCCTCCACTTT
TRBJ2-3	.	TRBV6-5	TRBD1	CASSQSGTGTGTQYF	TGTGCCAGCAGTCAGTCCGGGACAGGGACTGGTACGCAGTATTTT
TRBJ2-1	.	TRBV25-1	.	CASSGWADNEQFF	TGTGCCAGCAGTGGGTGGGCCGACAATGAGCAGTTCTTC
TRBJ2-1	.	TRBV4-2	.	CASSQEVADYNEQFF	TGTGCCAGCAGCCAAGAGGTCGCGGACTACAATGAGCAGTTCTTC
TRBJ1-1	.	TRBV5-1	.	CASSLDSGVTEAFF	TGCGCCAGCAGCTTGGACAGTGGCGTGACTGAAGCTTTCTTT
TRBJ1-1	.	TRBV25-1	.	CASISPGRGAFF	TGTGCCAGCATCTCTCCGGGCCGGGGGGCTTTCTTT
TRBJ2-3	.	TRBV20-1	.	CSASVSGWTDTQYF	TGCAGTGCTAGCGTCAGCGGTTGGACAGATACGCAGTATTTT
TRBJ1-1	.	TRBV30	.	CAWSVGFEAFF	TGTGCCTGGAGTGTAGGATTTGAAGCTTTCTTT
TRBJ2-5	.	TRBV7-9	TRBD1	CASSRPRGETQYF	TGTGCCAGCAGCCGTCCCAGGGGGGAGACCCAGTACTTC
TRBJ2-7	once	TRBV23-1	TRBD1	CASSDQGQGAPWGGEQYF	TGCGCCAGCAGCGACCAGGGACAGGGAGCCCCATGGGGGGGCGAGCAGTACTTC
TRBJ1-1	.	TRBV29-1	TRBD1	CSGRGQGGTEAFF	TGCAGCGGCCGGGGACAGGGGGGCACTGAAGCTTTCTTT
TRBJ2-3	.	TRBV29-1	.	CSAGGRGGDTQYF	TGCAGCGCCGGCGGCAGGGGTGGGGATACGCAGTATTTT